The 9 T cell receptor beta chains below were found in one sample sequenced in a study of molecular identifiers for immune sequencing clone quantification. A single record per CDR3 protein comes from TCRdb applying MiXCR to the PCR reads. The profile shows 460,000 or so distinct CDR3 sequences, about a fifth of them singletons. Sequencing input: naive CD8+ T cells from blood, with Jurkat cell RNA spiked in. Subset here: FACS-sorted CD8+CD4-CCR7+CD45RA+ naive T cells. The receptors derive from a human donor in good health. Some libraries in this study had Jurkat cell RNA spiked in.

This chain uses TRBV6-5 with TRBJ2-7, with D uncertain. Trimming removed 4 bases from V and 1 base from J, with 8 bases in between. The CDR3 has 13 amino acids. Germline assignment: CDR1 MNHEY and CDR2 SVGAGI. CDR3 in DNA: TGTGCCAGCAGTTTCGACGCGTCCTACGAGCAGTACTTC. As protein: CASSFDASYEQYF.

This clonotype was observed a handful of times. V usage is TRBV7-9 and J usage is TRBJ1-1, with 8 bases identical to TRBD1. The CDR3 covers 11 residues. The V segment lost 4 bases and the J segment 11 bases; nucleotides outside the gene matches: 3. Germline V gene lookup returns CDR1 SEHNR and CDR2 FQNEAQ (reference sequence). The CDR3, as DNA: TGTGCCAGCAGCTCGACAGGGGTGGCTTTCTTT. Protein sequence: CASSSTGVAFF.

This clonotype was picked up a small number of times. The V gene is TRBV28, the J gene TRBJ2-1, with D maybe TRBD1 (6 bases). Germline values: CDR1 MDHEN, CDR2 SYDVKM. Trimming removed 5 bases from V and 1 base from J, with 9 bases in between. This CDR3 contains 14 residues. The CDR3 protein is CASSDRSSYNEQFF. The CDR3 nucleotides read TGTGCCAGCAGTGACAGGAGTTCCTACAATGAGCAGTTCTTC.

In this sample, this clonotype turned up a few times. The chain combines TRBV7-9 with TRBJ2-7; D gene ambiguous. Germline V lookup: CDR1 SEHNR, CDR2 FQNEAQ (reference sequence). The V and J ends lost 5 bases and 4 bases respectively, with 18 bases between them. CDR3 size: 15 residues. CDR3: CASSPSQGSKYEQYF. For the CDR3, the DNA is TGTGCCAGCAGCCCGTCACAAGGCTCGAAATACGAGCAGTACTTC.

This clonotype showed up many times. The gene calls are TRBV29-1 and TRBJ2-5; 9 nucleotides agree with TRBD1. Trimming at V came to 6 bases and at J to 4 bases, leaving 9 bases not matched to a gene. CDR1 and CDR2 (germline): SQVTM, ANQGSEA. This CDR3 has 14 amino acids. The CDR3 sequence is CSVTPGQGRETQYF. In DNA, the CDR3 is TGCAGCGTCACACCGGGACAGGGCAGAGAGACCCAGTACTTC.

This clonotype was seen at least ten times. This chain links TRBV6-5 with TRBJ2-3; TRBD2 matches at 9 bases. CDR3 length equals 13 residues. V dropped 8 bases and J dropped 2; count of bases not matched to a gene: 2. Germline CDR1 MNHEY, CDR2 SVGAGI. CDR3 in DNA: TGTGCCAGCTGCGGGAGGGACACAGATACGCAGTATTTT. Translation: CASCGRDTDTQYF.

This clonotype was seen a few times. This chain joins TRBV29-1 and TRBJ1-2; D unresolved. Germline V lookup: CDR1 SQVTM, CDR2 ANQGSEA. This CDR3 spans 11 amino acids. The V gene lost 4 bases and the J gene lost 1 base, with 4 bases spanning the gap. For the CDR3, the DNA is TGCAGCGTTGGTAGTAACTATGGCTACACCTTC. Protein sequence: CSVGSNYGYTF.

This clonotype came up a few times. The chain couples TRBV9 to TRBJ2-1, with TRBD2 identical over 9 bases. J was trimmed by 8 bases and V by 2 bases; bases with no gene match: 5. Germline loops: CDR1 SGDLS, CDR2 YYNGEE. CDR3 length equals 14 residues. DNA of the CDR3: TGTGCCAGCAGCGTGGGCGGGACTAGCCATGAGCAGTTCTTC. Its translation: CASSVGGTSHEQFF.

This clonotype has ten or more counts. The CDR3 DNA follows: TGTGCCAGCCTGCCCGGGGGATCGCCCTACGAGCAGTACTTC. It is translated as CASLPGGSPYEQYF. The rearrangement joins TRBV7-9 to TRBJ2-7; a possible D gene is TRBD2 (6 bases). This CDR3 is 14 amino acids long. V was shortened by 8 bases and J by 2 bases, with 16 bases between the two germline ends. Per germline, CDR1 SEHNR and CDR2 FQNEAQ (reference sequence).